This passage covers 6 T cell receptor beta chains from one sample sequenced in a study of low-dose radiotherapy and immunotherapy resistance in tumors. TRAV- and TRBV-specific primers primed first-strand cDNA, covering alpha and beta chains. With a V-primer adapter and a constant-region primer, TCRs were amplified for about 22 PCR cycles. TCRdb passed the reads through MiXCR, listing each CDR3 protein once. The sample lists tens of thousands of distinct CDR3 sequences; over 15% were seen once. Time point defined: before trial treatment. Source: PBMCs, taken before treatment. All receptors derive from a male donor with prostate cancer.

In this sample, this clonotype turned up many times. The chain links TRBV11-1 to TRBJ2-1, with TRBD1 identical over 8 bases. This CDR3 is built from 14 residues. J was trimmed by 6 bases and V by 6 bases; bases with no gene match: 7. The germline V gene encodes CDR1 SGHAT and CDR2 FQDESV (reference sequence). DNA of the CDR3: TGTGCCAGCAGTTCAGGGGGCTCTGTCAATGAGCAGTTCTTC. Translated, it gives CASSSGGSVNEQFF.

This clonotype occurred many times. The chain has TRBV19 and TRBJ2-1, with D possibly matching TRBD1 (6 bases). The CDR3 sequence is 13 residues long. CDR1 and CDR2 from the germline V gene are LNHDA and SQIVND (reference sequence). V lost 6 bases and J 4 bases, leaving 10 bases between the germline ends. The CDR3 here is CASRTTGYNEQFF. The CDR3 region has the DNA TGTGCCAGTAGGACAACAGGGTACAATGAGCAGTTCTTC. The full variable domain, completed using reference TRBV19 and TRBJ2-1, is DGGITQSPKYLFRKEGQNVTLSCEQNLNHDAMYWYRQDPGQGLRLIYYSQIVNDFQKGDIAEGYSVSREKKESFPLTVTSAQKNPTAFYLCASRTTGYNEQFFGPGTRLTVL.

The CDR3 spells CASSHAGRHKYF. The CDR3 DNA is TGTGCCAGCAGCCACGCGGGACGTCACAAGTACTTC. The J gene is TRBJ2-7, the V gene TRBV5-5, with D possibly TRBD2 on 6 matching bases. V lost 4 bases and J lost 11, with 16 bases in between. This CDR3 has 12 residues. Germline V gives CDR1 SGHKS, CDR2 YYEKEE (reference sequence).

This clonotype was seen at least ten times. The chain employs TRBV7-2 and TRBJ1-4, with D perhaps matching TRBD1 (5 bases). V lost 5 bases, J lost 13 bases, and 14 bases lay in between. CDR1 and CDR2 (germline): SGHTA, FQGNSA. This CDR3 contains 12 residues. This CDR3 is CASSPGPEGLFF. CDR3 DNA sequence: TGTGCCAGCAGCCCGGGACCTGAGGGACTGTTTTTT. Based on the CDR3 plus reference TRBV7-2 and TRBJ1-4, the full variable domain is GAGVSQSPSNKVTEKGKDVELRCDPISGHTALYWYRQSLGQGLEFLIYFQGNSAPDKSGLPSDRFSAERTGGSVSTLTIQRTQQEDSAVYLCASSPGPEGLFFGSGTQLSVL.

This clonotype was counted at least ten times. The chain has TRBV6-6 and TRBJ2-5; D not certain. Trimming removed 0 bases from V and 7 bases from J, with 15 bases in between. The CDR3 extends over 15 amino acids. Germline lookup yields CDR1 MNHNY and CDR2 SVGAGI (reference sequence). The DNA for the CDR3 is TGTGCCAGCAGTTACTCTCGGGCCCGGCCAGGGACCCAGTACTTC. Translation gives CASSYSRARPGTQYF.

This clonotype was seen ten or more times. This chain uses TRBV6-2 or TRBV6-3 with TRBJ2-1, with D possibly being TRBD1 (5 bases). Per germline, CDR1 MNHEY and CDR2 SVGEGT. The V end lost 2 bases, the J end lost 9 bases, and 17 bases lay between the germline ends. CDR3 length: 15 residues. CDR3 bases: TGTGCCAGCAGTTACGGGTGGGGCGGACCAGGTGAGCAGTTCTTC. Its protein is CASSYGWGGPGEQFF.